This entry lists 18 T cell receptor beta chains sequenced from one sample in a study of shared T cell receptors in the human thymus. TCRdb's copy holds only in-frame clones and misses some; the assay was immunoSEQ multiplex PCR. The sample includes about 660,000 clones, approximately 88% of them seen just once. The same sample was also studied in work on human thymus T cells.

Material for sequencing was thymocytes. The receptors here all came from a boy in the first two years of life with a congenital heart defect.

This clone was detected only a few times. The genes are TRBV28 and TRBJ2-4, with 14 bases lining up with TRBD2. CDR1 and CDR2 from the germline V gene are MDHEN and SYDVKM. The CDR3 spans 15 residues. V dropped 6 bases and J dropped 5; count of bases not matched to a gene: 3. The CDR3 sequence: CASSQTSGRENIQYF. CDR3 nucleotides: TGTGCCAGCAGCCAGACTAGCGGGAGGGAAAACATTCAGTACTTC.

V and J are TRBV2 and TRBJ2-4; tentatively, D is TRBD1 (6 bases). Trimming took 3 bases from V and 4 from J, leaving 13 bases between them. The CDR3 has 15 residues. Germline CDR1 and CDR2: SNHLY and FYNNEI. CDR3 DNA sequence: TGTGCCAGCAGTGAGGTTGGGGGCTTTAAAAACATTCAGTACTTC. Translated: CASSEVGGFKNIQYF.

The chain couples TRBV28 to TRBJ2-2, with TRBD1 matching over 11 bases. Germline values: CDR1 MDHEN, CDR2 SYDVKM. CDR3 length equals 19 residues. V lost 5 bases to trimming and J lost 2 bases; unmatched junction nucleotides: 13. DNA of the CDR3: TGTGCCAGCAGTCCCCGGACAGGGGGCGACTTAATTAACACCGGGGAGCTGTTTTTT. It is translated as CASSPRTGGDLINTGELFF. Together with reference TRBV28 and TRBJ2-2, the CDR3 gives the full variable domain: DVKVTQSSRYLVKRTGEKVFLECVQDMDHENMFWYRQDPGLGLRLIYFSYDVKMKEKGDIPEGYSVSREKKERFSLILESASTNQTSMYLCASSPRTGGDLINTGELFFGEGSRLTVL.

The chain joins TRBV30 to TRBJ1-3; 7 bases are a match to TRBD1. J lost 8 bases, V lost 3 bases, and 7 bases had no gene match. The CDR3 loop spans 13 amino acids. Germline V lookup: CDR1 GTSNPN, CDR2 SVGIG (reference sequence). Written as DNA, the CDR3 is TGTGCCTGGAGGAAAGACAGGGTCGACACCATATATTTT. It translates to CAWRKDRVDTIYF.

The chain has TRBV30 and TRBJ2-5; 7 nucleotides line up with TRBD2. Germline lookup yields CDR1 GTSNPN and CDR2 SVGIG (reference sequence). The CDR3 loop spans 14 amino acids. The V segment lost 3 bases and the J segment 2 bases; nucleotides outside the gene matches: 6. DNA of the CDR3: TGTGCCTGGAGGGGAGTAGCGGGTCAAGAGACCCAGTACTTC. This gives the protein CAWRGVAGQETQYF.

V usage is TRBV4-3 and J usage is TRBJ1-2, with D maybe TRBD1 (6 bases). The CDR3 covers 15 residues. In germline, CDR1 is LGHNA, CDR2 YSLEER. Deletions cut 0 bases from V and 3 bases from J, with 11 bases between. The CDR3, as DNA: TGCGCCAGCAGCCAAGATGGGGGCGAGGACTATGGCTACACCTTC. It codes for CASSQDGGEDYGYTF.

The CDR3: CASSPTRDRGVSGTDTQYF. The CDR3 DNA sequence: TGTGCCAGCAGCCCCACCCGGGACAGGGGGGTCTCAGGCACAGATACGCAGTATTTT. The rearrangement joins TRBV5-4 to TRBJ2-3, with 11 nucleotides matching TRBD1. Germline lookup yields CDR1 SGHNT and CDR2 YYREEE (reference sequence). V lost 4 bases and J lost 1; bases outside the gene matches: 14. The CDR3 is made up of 19 amino acids.

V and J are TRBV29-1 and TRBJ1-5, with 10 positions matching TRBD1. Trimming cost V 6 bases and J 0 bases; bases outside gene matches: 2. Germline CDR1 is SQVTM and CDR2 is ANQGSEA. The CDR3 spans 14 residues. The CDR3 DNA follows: TGCAGCGTCTGGACAGGGGGTAGCAATCAGCCCCAGCATTTT. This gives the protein CSVWTGGSNQPQHF.

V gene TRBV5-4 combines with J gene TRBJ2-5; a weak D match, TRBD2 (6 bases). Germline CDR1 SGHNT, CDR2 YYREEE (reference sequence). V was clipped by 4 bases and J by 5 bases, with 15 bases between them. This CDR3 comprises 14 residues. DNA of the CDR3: TGTGCCAGCAGCCTATGGGGAGGCAAGGAGACCCAGTACTTC. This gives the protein CASSLWGGKETQYF.

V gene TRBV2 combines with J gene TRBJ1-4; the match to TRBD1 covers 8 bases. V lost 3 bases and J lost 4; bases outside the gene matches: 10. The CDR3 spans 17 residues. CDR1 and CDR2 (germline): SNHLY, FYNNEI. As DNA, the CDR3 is TGTGCCAGCAGTGACGGACAGGGTAGAGATCATAATGAAAAACTGTTTTTT. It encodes CASSDGQGRDHNEKLFF.

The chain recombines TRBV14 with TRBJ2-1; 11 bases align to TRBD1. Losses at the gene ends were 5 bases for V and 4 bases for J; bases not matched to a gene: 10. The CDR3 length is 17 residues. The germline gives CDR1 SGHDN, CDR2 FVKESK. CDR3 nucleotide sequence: TGTGCCAGCAGCGGACAGGGGGCTCCCCTGGCTTACAATGAGCAGTTCTTC. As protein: CASSGQGAPLAYNEQFF.

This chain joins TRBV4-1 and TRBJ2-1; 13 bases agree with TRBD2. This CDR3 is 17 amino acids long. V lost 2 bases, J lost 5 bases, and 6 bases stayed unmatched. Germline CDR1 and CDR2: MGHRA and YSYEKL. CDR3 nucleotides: TGCGCCAGCAGCCAAAAAGGGGGACTAGCGGGGAACAATGAGCAGTTCTTC. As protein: CASSQKGGLAGNNEQFF.

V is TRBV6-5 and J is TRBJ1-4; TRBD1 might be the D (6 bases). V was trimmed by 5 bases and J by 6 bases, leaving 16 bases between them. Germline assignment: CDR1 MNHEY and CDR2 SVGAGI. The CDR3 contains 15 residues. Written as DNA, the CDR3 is TGTGCCAGCAGTACAGGGTACAGGGACCATGAAAAACTGTTTTTT. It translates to CASSTGYRDHEKLFF.

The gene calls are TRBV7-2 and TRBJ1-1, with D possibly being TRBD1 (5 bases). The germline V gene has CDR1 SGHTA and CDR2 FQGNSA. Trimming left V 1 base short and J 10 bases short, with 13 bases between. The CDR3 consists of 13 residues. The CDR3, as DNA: TGTGCCAGCAGCTTAGACCCTCACAGGAGAGCTTTCTTT. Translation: CASSLDPHRRAFF. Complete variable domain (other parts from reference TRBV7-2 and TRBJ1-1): GAGVSQSPSNKVTEKGKDVELRCDPISGHTALYWYRQSLGQGLEFLIYFQGNSAPDKSGLPSDRFSAERTGGSVSTLTIQRTQQEDSAVYLCASSLDPHRRAFFGQGTRLTVV.

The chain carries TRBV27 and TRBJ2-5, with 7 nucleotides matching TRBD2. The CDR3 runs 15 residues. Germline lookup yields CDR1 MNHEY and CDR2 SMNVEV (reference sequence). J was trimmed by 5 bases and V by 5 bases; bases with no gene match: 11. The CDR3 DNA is TGTGCCAGCAGTCGGAGACGGGGGGTCGAGGAGACCCAGTACTTC. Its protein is CASSRRRGVEETQYF.

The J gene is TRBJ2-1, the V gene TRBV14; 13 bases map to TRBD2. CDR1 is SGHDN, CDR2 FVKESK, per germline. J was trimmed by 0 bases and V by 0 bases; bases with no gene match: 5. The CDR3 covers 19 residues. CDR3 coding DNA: TGTGCCAGCAGCCAAGATATTCGGACTAGCGGGAGCTCCTACAATGAGCAGTTCTTC. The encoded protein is CASSQDIRTSGSSYNEQFF.

CDR3 bases: TGTGCCATCAGTGAGGCGACAGGGGGCGGGGACCAAGAGACCCAGTACTTC. The encoded protein is CAISEATGGGDQETQYF. V usage is TRBV10-3 and J usage is TRBJ2-5; 10 bases align to TRBD1. The length of the CDR3 is 17 residues. CDR1 and CDR2 (germline): ENHRY, SYGVKD. V gave up 2 bases and J gave up 0 bases; unmatched junction bases: 6.

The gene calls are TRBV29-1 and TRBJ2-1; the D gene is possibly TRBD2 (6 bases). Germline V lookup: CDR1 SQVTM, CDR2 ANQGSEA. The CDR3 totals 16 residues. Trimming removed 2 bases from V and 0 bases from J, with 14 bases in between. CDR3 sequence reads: CSVELGEANSYNEQFF. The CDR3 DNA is TGCAGCGTTGAATTAGGGGAGGCTAACTCCTACAATGAGCAGTTCTTC.